The rows below give T cell receptor beta chains drawn from one sample of a study of T cells expressing NK-cell markers. TCRdb derives one entry per CDR3 protein from the 5' RACE reads, leaving out DNA. Its clone listing holds a few hundred thousand distinct CDR3 sequences. Sequencing was performed on blood T cells: a sorted CD56 or NKG2C T cell subset, CD4+ or CD8+ T cells, or bulk PBMC T cells (not recorded which). These receptors were collected from a man aged 18-75 years in good health. CDR3s include the opening cysteine and the closing phenylalanine or tryptophan.

>TRBJ1-6|TRBV7-3
CASSLTGNYNSPLHF
>TRBJ2-3|TRBV29-1
CSVHGGGAADTQYF
>TRBJ2-5|TRBV12-3/TRBV12-4
CASSPTPQVQYF
>TRBJ2-2|TRBV6-5
CASSSLTGGNTGELFF
>TRBJ2-1|TRBV19
CASSTQAGYYNEQFF
>TRBJ1-2|TRBV3-1
CASSQETGTNYGYTF
>TRBJ2-7|TRBV18
CASSRRLAGVPPYEQYF
>TRBJ1-5|TRBV11-2
CASSSLVGSNQPQHF
>TRBJ2-1|TRBV28
CASSHPGTSGLNEQFF
>TRBJ2-2|TRBV6-5
CASSSGTGGSVELFF
>TRBJ2-1|TRBV4-2
CASSKEGNSRLYNEQFF
>TRBJ1-2|TRBV4-1
CASSRRIGGWTGEDYGYTF
>TRBJ1-6|TRBV20-1
CSARGQPYSYNSPLHF
>TRBJ2-5|TRBV5-1
CASSLGQGAFGKETQYF
>TRBJ2-4|TRBV18
CASSPAGQGGIQYF
>TRBJ1-2|TRBV20-1
CSAAQSMTRDTNYGYTF
>TRBJ1-2|TRBV9
CASGAGPSNYGYTF
>TRBJ2-7|TRBV29-1
CSVVSGFFYEQYF
>TRBJ2-1|TRBV2
CATRGAGGDEQFF
>TRBJ1-2|TRBV2
CASSEGWASYGYTF
>TRBJ2-7|TRBV20-1
CSARGGSGGTYEQYF
>TRBJ2-4|TRBV19
CASSIIGDTKNIQYF
>TRBJ2-4|TRBV29-1
CSAFLAGFEGIQYF
>TRBJ1-5|TRBV20-1
CSASSRTALPNQPQHF
>TRBJ1-5|TRBV10-3
CAISGVVGEPQHF
>TRBJ2-3|TRBV5-1
CASSSQEIRADTQYF
>TRBJ1-3|TRBV7-2
CASSVRDGGNTIYF
>TRBJ2-1|TRBV5-1
CASSLYPLGGDNEQFF
>TRBJ2-7|TRBV6-1
CASSEAVGRIYEQYF
>TRBJ1-6|TRBV6-1
CASRPHRGQGISPLHF
>TRBJ2-6|TRBV4-2
CASSQDALAGPSGANVLTF
>TRBJ2-1|TRBV11-2
CASSPSAGISYNEQFF
>TRBJ1-4|TRBV20-1
CSAPDTGRFPEKLFF
>TRBJ1-6|TRBV20-1
CSARGQGWGSPLHF
>TRBJ2-7|TRBV20-1
CSARDLGRHVSYEQYF
>TRBJ2-7|TRBV9
CASSQGTDEQYF
>TRBJ1-1|TRBV6-1
CASSPRTGWTEAFF
>TRBJ2-1|TRBV28
CASSPTIGGEQFF
>TRBJ2-5|TRBV19
CASSPGTLETQYF
>TRBJ2-3|TRBV20-1
CSALTLLGATSGASTDTQYF
>TRBJ2-5|TRBV5-1
CASMAEPNSAETQYF
>TRBJ2-3|TRBV12-3/TRBV12-4
CASSPRLAGTDTQYF
>TRBJ2-7|TRBV3-1
CASSQDLQGGSYEQYF
>TRBJ2-1|TRBV7-9
CASSLASRGGVYNEQFF
>TRBJ1-5|TRBV6-6
CASRDVSNQPQHF
>TRBJ2-2|TRBV2
CASSGLNGELFF
>TRBJ1-5|TRBV6-5
CASGQGNQPQHF
>TRBJ2-2|TRBV21-1
CARTAPTTESAGELFF
>TRBJ2-7|TRBV5-5
CASSTLGGEQYF
>TRBJ1-3|TRBV3-1
CASRPWPGNTIYF
>TRBJ1-6|TRBV12-3/TRBV12-4
CASSTTGTGRQSPLHF
>TRBJ2-3|TRBV2
CASQRGRTDTQYF
>TRBJ1-3|TRBV7-2
CASSPGPGGNTIYF
>TRBJ2-1|TRBV7-3
CASSRRDRGYNEQFF
>TRBJ2-7|TRBV6-6
CASRDSRFYEQYF
>TRBJ2-7|TRBV3-1
CASRGQGIYEQYF
>TRBJ2-1|TRBV20-1
CSARDARRPQYSLSSYNEQFF